This T cell receptor beta chain came from a study of shared clonotypes between healthy human individuals. The study, taken as a whole, reports: It was anticipated that sequencing depth would influence how many clonotypes donors shared. The sole specimen, blood, was sampled, and tissue repertoires likely differ.

From germline, CDR1 is LNHDA and CDR2 SQIVND (reference sequence). J lost 6 bases, V lost 4 bases, and 6 bases had no gene match. The CDR3 is 14 amino acids. Assay used: immunoSEQ multiplex PCR; TCRdb lists only in-frame clones, some missing. The sample records 1,500,000 or so clones, roughly 96% being singletons. This clone was seen more than once but under ten times. Its matching antigen is unknown. Sequencing used naive CD4+ T cells sorted from blood. Subset here: CD45RA+ positively selected. The receptor was derived from a man aged 25 to 40 in good health. The V and J genes are TRBV19 and TRBJ1-2; the match to TRBD1 covers 9 bases. The chain's CDR3 is CASSRRTGDDGYTF. CDR3 sequence (DNA): TGTGCCAGTAGTAGAAGGACAGGGGACGATGGCTACACCTTC.